A selection of T cell receptor beta chains follows, all from one sample in a study of blood T cell repertoires in COVID-19. The table came from immunoSEQ multiplex PCR; TCRdb's copy has only in-frame clones and leaves some out. The data contain roughly 85,000 clones, around 77% of them singletons. Specimen: peripheral blood. The receptors stem from a human donor in a cohort sampled during active COVID-19. Both conserved end residues are part of each CDR3. The D gene is left open where the match is weak. Some rows mark clone size as missing; the rest say once, few, many or name a class of expanded clone.

V gene,D gene,clone size,J gene,CDR3 protein,CDR3 DNA
TRBV10-2,.,.,TRBJ1-2,CASSPNRDGYTF,TGCGCCAGCAGCCCAAACAGGGATGGCTACACCTTC
TRBV7-3,TRBD2,.,TRBJ2-5,CASSFLGGGSQETQYF,TGTGCCAGCAGCTTCCTTGGCGGGGGGAGCCAAGAGACCCAGTACTTC
TRBV28,.,.,TRBJ1-5,CASSLNPRTQPQHF,TGTGCCAGCAGTCTGAACCCTAGAACTCAGCCCCAGCATTTT
TRBV6-5,TRBD1,.,TRBJ2-5,CASSRGQVGETQYF,TGTGCCAGCAGTCGCGGACAGGTCGGGGAGACCCAGTACTTC
TRBV24-1,TRBD1,.,TRBJ1-1,CATSEPDRGSNTEAFF,TGTGCCACCAGCGAGCCCGACAGGGGATCGAACACTGAAGCTTTCTTT
TRBV10-3,TRBD1,.,TRBJ2-7,CAISERTGGMIGTYEQYF,TGTGCCATCAGTGAACGGACAGGGGGCATGATAGGGACTTACGAGCAGTACTTC
TRBV7-8,.,.,TRBJ1-1,CASSLVVGNTEAFF,TGTGCCAGCAGCTTAGTCGTCGGGAACACTGAAGCTTTCTTT
TRBV7-9,.,.,TRBJ1-4,CASREGRPNEKLFF,TGTGCCAGCAGGGAGGGGAGGCCTAATGAAAAACTGTTTTTT
TRBV2,.,once,TRBJ1-2,CASSPGTRASGYTF,TGTGCCAGCAGTCCCGGGACAAGAGCTAGCGGCTACACCTTC
TRBV6-2/TRBV6-3,TRBD2,.,TRBJ2-1,CASSYSVTSGGWNNEQFF,TGTGCCAGCAGTTACAGCGTGACTAGCGGGGGGTGGAACAATGAGCAGTTCTTC
TRBV9,TRBD1,.,TRBJ1-2,CASSVGTGQTNYGYTF,TGTGCCAGCAGCGTAGGTACGGGACAGACCAACTATGGCTACACCTTC
TRBV24-1,.,.,TRBJ2-7,CATSDPRTYEQYF,TGTGCCACCAGTGACCCTCGTACCTACGAGCAGTACTTC
TRBV21-1,.,.,TRBJ2-7,CASSPSPWDRRSYEQYF,TGTGCCAGCAGCCCTTCCCCCTGGGACAGGAGATCCTACGAGCAGTACTTC
TRBV2,TRBD1,.,TRBJ1-1,CASRVQGWTEAFF,TGTGCCAGCAGAGTACAGGGGTGGACTGAAGCTTTCTTT